Below, 30 T cell receptor beta chains from the same sample are listed, as sequenced in a study of TIL therapy for anti-PD-1-resistant metastatic lung cancer. This was the immunoSEQ v3 assay. TCRdb keeps only in-frame clones here, not all; method: immunoSEQ multiplex PCR. This sample carries over 10,000 clones, 66% of them seen once, and the ten largest clones take roughly 8.9%. Described time point: pre-treatment sample, taken before nivolumab and TIL therapy. Tumor tissue came from excised metastases, mostly pleural nodules or supraclavicular lymph nodes. This material consisted of tumor tissue, taken at baseline. These TCRs come from a woman aged 30-85 years with non-small cell lung cancer.

This chain uses TRBV11-2 with TRBJ2-1; no clear D gene. V was pared by 2 bases and J by 7 bases, with 9 bases between. CDR1 is SGHAT and CDR2 is FQNNGV in the germline V gene. This CDR3 is built from 13 residues. As DNA, the CDR3 is TGTGCCAGCAGCTTAAAATCTGGGAATGAGCAGTTCTTC. Translation gives CASSLKSGNEQFF. The full variable domain, its missing parts supplied by reference TRBV11-2 and TRBJ2-1, is EAGVAQSPRYKIIEKRQSVAFWCNPISGHATLYWYQQILGQGPKLLIQFQNNGVVDDSQLPKDRFSAERLKGVDSTLKIQPAKLEDSAVYLCASSLKSGNEQFFGPGTRLTVL.

This chain uses TRBV7-9 with TRBJ1-3; D gene ambiguous. With 2 bases removed from V and 4 bases from J, the gap between germline ends came to 9 bases. Germline V gene data show CDR1 as SEHNR and CDR2 as FQNEAQ (reference sequence). The CDR3 runs to 14 residues. The CDR3 bases are TGTGCCAGCAGCTTAAAGGGAGACGGAAACACCATATATTTT. Protein product: CASSLKGDGNTIYF.

The chain combines TRBV28 with TRBJ1-1, with D uncertain. The germline gives CDR1 MDHEN, CDR2 SYDVKM. Trimming removed 2 bases at V and 2 bases at J, with 9 bases between. This CDR3 is built from 14 residues. The CDR3 DNA follows: TGTGCCAGCAGTTTACGAATCCCCAACACTGAAGCTTTCTTT. Translation: CASSLRIPNTEAFF.

This clone was observed a single time. This rearrangement joins TRBV4-3 to TRBJ1-4; D gene ambiguous. The germline gives CDR1 LGHNA, CDR2 YSLEER. Trimming stripped 7 bases from V and 5 bases from J, with 14 bases between. CDR3 size: 14 residues. The CDR3 DNA reads TGCGCCAGCAAAGAGTCCGCGACGAATGAAAAACTGTTTTTT. Its translation: CASKESATNEKLFF.

CDR3 in DNA: TGTGCCAGCAGCTCCCAGGCGAGGGGGAACACTGAAGCTTTCTTT. Encoded protein: CASSSQARGNTEAFF. The chain links TRBV7-2 to TRBJ1-1; D may be TRBD1 (5 bases). The ends were cut back, 4 bases at V and 1 base at J, with 13 bases in the middle. From germline, CDR1 is SGHTA and CDR2 FQGNSA. This CDR3 region has 15 residues.

The rearrangement uses TRBV12-2 and TRBJ2-7; TRBD1, as called in the table, went unchecked against the DNA. TRBV12-2 is a listed pseudogene. The CDR3 covers 16 residues. CDR3: CASRTIPGQGPYEQYF. Here the CDR3 DNA reads TGTGCAAGTCGTACCATACCGGGACAGGGACCCTACGAGCAGTACTTC.

This rearrangement joins TRBV2 to TRBJ1-4, with TRBD1 as a possible D gene (5 bases). V was clipped by 7 bases and J by 0 bases, with 12 bases between them. The germline V gene has CDR1 SNHLY and CDR2 FYNNEI. There are 15 residues in the CDR3. The CDR3 sequence is CASKMGVSTNEKLFF. CDR3 bases: TGTGCCAGCAAGATGGGGGTTTCAACTAATGAAAAACTGTTTTTT.

In its sample, this clone was seen once. The chain combines TRBV21-1 with TRBJ2-1; the listed D gene, TRBD2, was not tested against the DNA. TRBV21-1 is a documented pseudogene. The CDR3 covers 16 residues. The CDR3 nucleotides are TGTGCCAGCAGCAAAACTAGCGGGAGTATTAGGAATGAGCAGTTCTTC. Amino acids: CASSKTSGSIRNEQFF.

This clone appeared once. CDR3 in amino acids: CSAGQGSETQYF. CDR3 nucleotide sequence: TGCAGCGCCGGACAGGGGTCGGAGACCCAGTACTTC. The rearrangement uses TRBV29-1 and TRBJ2-5; 9 positions match TRBD1. The CDR3 is made up of 12 amino acids. V lost 7 bases to trimming and J lost 5 bases; unmatched junction nucleotides: 5. Germline lookup yields CDR1 SQVTM and CDR2 ANQGSEA. Using reference TRBV29-1 and TRBJ2-5 for the parts outside the CDR3, the full variable domain is SAVISQKPSRDICQRGTSLTIQCQVDSQVTMMFWYRQQPGQSLTLIATANQGSEATYESGFVIDKFPISRPNLTFSTLTVSNMSPEDSSIYLCSAGQGSETQYFGPGTRLLVL.

The chain recombines TRBV6-5 with TRBJ2-1; D is possibly TRBD1 (5 bases). The germline V gene has CDR1 MNHEY and CDR2 SVGAGI. V lost 2 bases and J lost 10, with 12 bases in between. The CDR3 extends over 13 amino acids. The CDR3 sequence is CASSYDWGGEQFF. The CDR3, as DNA: TGTGCCAGCAGTTACGACTGGGGCGGAGAGCAGTTCTTC.

The chain employs TRBV7-2 and TRBJ2-1; no clear D gene. Trimming shortened V by 5 bases and J by 0 bases, and 14 bases separated the two germline ends. Germline CDR1 SGHTA, CDR2 FQGNSA. The CDR3 spans 16 residues. CDR3 amino acids: CASSPYSRLSYNEQFF. The CDR3 nucleotides are TGTGCCAGCAGCCCTTACAGCCGCCTCTCCTACAATGAGCAGTTCTTC.

This chain joins TRBV6-5 and TRBJ1-1; possible D gene TRBD1, 5 bases. Deletions cut 2 bases from V and 4 bases from J, with 5 bases between. CDR3 size: 12 residues. Germline assignment: CDR1 MNHEY and CDR2 SVGAGI. The CDR3 is CASSYGGTEAFF. Here the CDR3 DNA reads TGTGCCAGCAGTTACGGGGGCACTGAAGCTTTCTTT.

The chain recombines TRBV6-1 with TRBJ1-2, with 7 bases matching TRBD1. CDR1 and CDR2 (germline): MNHNS, SASEGT. The V gene end was trimmed by 4 bases and the J gene end by 4 bases; junction bases not matched to a gene: 9. This CDR3 comprises 15 residues. The CDR3 region is CASSVQLRDSYGYTF. The CDR3 coding sequence is TGTGCCAGCAGTGTGCAGTTAAGGGACAGCTATGGCTACACCTTC.

The J gene is TRBJ1-1, the V gene TRBV4-2, with TRBD1 matching over 10 bases. CDR3 length: 13 residues. Losses at the gene ends were 4 bases for V and 9 bases for J; bases not matched to a gene: 5. Germline lookup yields CDR1 LGHNA and CDR2 YNFKEQ. The CDR3 coding sequence is TGTGCCAGCAGCCCGGGACAGGGGCATAAAGCTTTCTTT. Encoded protein: CASSPGQGHKAFF.

This clone was detected only a few times. The CDR3: CAISAGQTQYF. CDR3 DNA sequence: TGTGCCATCAGTGCCGGACAGACCCAGTACTTC. V gene TRBV10-3 combines with J gene TRBJ2-5; D is undetermined. The CDR3 consists of 11 residues. Germline CDR1 ENHRY, CDR2 SYGVKD. V shed 4 bases and J shed 6 bases, with 6 bases lying between them.

The chain joins TRBV10-3 to TRBJ2-6, with D perhaps TRBD2 (6 bases). Germline lookup yields CDR1 ENHRY and CDR2 SYGVKD. V lost 6 bases and J 0 bases, leaving 15 bases between the germline ends. This CDR3 has 17 amino acids. In nucleotides, the CDR3 is TGTGCCATCAGGGAGGGCAGTTGGGACTCTGGGGCCAACGTCCTGACTTTC. Amino acids: CAIREGSWDSGANVLTF.

CDR3 nucleotide sequence: TGTGCCAGCAGCTTGTTAAGTGGGGGGAGGACAGATACGCAGTATTTT. This gives the protein CASSLLSGGRTDTQYF. The chain joins TRBV5-8 to TRBJ2-3; D is possibly TRBD2 (6 bases). Per germline, CDR1 SGHTS and CDR2 YDEGEE. CDR3 length: 16 amino acids. Trimming shortened V by 1 base and J by 3 bases, and 15 bases separated the two germline ends. Full variable domain (outside the CDR3, taken from reference TRBV5-8 and TRBJ2-3): EAGVTQSPTHLIKTRGQQATLRCSPISGHTSVYWYQQALGLGLQFLLWYDEGEERNRGNFPPRFSGRQFPNYSSELNVNALELEDSALYLCASSLLSGGRTDTQYFGPGTRLTVL.

The genes are TRBV19 and TRBJ2-5; 8 bases map to TRBD1. The V and J ends lost 5 bases and 4 bases, in that order; junction bases with no gene match: 18. CDR1 LNHDA and CDR2 SQIVND come from the germline V gene (reference sequence). CDR3 length: 18 residues. The CDR3 DNA follows: TGTGCCAGTAGTTCCTCCCCCCCAGGGGGCGTTTTCGGAGAGACCCAGTACTTC. It translates to CASSSSPPGGVFGETQYF.

This sequence joins TRBV11-2 and TRBJ1-1; 7 nucleotides agree with TRBD1. Germline-derived CDR1 and CDR2 are SGHAT and FQNNGV. This CDR3 region has 15 residues. J lost 5 bases, V lost 5 bases, and 11 bases had no gene match. As DNA, the CDR3 is TGTGCCAGCAGCGTTGTGACAGGGAGTGAAACTGAAGCTTTCTTT. Its protein product is CASSVVTGSETEAFF.

This chain links TRBV4-2 with TRBJ2-1; 15 nucleotides line up with TRBD2. The CDR3 sequence is 16 residues long. In germline, CDR1 is LGHNA, CDR2 YNFKEQ. V lost 4 bases and J lost 6; bases outside the gene matches: 4. The CDR3 is CASSLGTSGGSNEQFF. Written as DNA, the CDR3 is TGTGCCAGCAGCCTGGGGACTAGCGGGGGGTCCAATGAGCAGTTCTTC.

This clone was counted between two and nine times. The chain is built from TRBV18 and TRBJ2-2, with D perhaps matching TRBD1 (6 bases). Deletions cut 7 bases from V and 0 bases from J, with 12 bases between. CDR1 is KGHSH and CDR2 is LQKENI in the germline V gene. The CDR3 is made up of 15 amino acids. The CDR3 sequence: CASFHRAPNTGELFF. CDR3 DNA: TGTGCCAGCTTTCACAGGGCCCCGAACACCGGGGAGCTGTTTTTT.

The table lists this clone with a count of one. The V call is TRBV21-1, the J call TRBJ1-1; the D call TRBD1 from the table was never checked on the DNA. TRBV21-1 is a pseudogene segment. This CDR3 is built from 18 residues. The CDR3 region has the DNA TGTGCCAGCAGCAAATGGGCCAGGGCTTCCACCGAAAACACTGAAGCTTTCTTT. Its translation: CASSKWARASTENTEAFF.

The chain links TRBV4-2 to TRBJ2-7; TRBD1 matches 9 bases. The CDR3 consists of 15 residues. The V gene end was trimmed by 3 bases and the J gene end by 4 bases; junction bases not matched to a gene: 7. Germline V gene data show CDR1 as LGHNA and CDR2 as YNFKEQ. CDR3 sequence reads: CASSHGTGILYEQYF. The DNA of the CDR3 is TGTGCCAGCAGCCACGGGACAGGGATCCTTTACGAGCAGTACTTC.

This clone has a handful of counts. V and J are TRBV7-6 and TRBJ2-2; unclear D gene. V lost 5 bases, J lost 7 bases, and 8 bases lay in between. Per germline, CDR1 SGHVS and CDR2 FNYEAQ. The CDR3 loop spans 12 amino acids. DNA for the CDR3: TGTGCCAGCAGCGCCGGGTTCGGGGAGCTGTTTTTT. This gives the protein CASSAGFGELFF.

This clone was seen a single time. The chain employs TRBV2 and TRBJ2-3; 8 nucleotides line up with TRBD2. The CDR3 runs to 17 residues. Germline V gene sequence: CDR1 SNHLY, CDR2 FYNNEI. The junction had 12 bases not matched to a gene; V was cut back by 4 bases and J by 3 bases. Here the CDR3 reads CASSAEWTGGPTDTQYF. The CDR3 DNA reads as TGTGCCAGCAGTGCCGAGTGGACGGGGGGGCCTACAGATACGCAGTATTTT. The entire variable domain, with the rest obtained from reference TRBV2 and TRBJ2-3, is as follows: EPEVTQTPSHQVTQMGQEVILRCVPISNHLYFYWYRQILGQKVEFLVSFYNNEISEKSEIFDDQFSVERPDGSNFTLKIRSTKLEDSAMYFCASSAEWTGGPTDTQYFGPGTRLTVL.

This clone was observed a handful of times. This sequence joins TRBV30 and TRBJ1-5; a possible D gene is TRBD1 (5 bases). V dropped 5 bases and J dropped 0 bases, with 17 bases sitting between them. The CDR3 extends over 16 amino acids. The germline V gene has CDR1 GTSNPN and CDR2 SVGIG (reference sequence). The CDR3 coding sequence is TGTGCCTGGGGCCCTGACAGTCAGTATAGCAATCAGCCCCAGCATTTT. Encoded protein: CAWGPDSQYSNQPQHF. The whole variable domain, remainder taken from reference TRBV30 and TRBJ1-5, is SQTIHQWPATLVQPVGSPLSLECTVEGTSNPNLYWYRQAAGRGLQLLFYSVGIGQISSEVPQNLSASRPQDRQFILSSKKLLLSDSGFYLCAWGPDSQYSNQPQHFGDGTRLSIL.

The CDR3 DNA sequence: TGCGCCAGCAGCCTACTAGATGATGGTGAGCAGTTCTTC. Its protein is CASSLLDDGEQFF. This chain links TRBV5-1 with TRBJ2-1; D possibly corresponds to TRBD2 (5 bases). V lost 4 bases, J lost 9 bases, and 14 bases lay in between. In germline, CDR1 is SGHRS, CDR2 YFSETQ. CDR3 length: 13 residues. Variable domain in full (rest from reference TRBV5-1 and TRBJ2-1): KAGVTQTPRYLIKTRGQQVTLSCSPISGHRSVSWYQQTPGQGLQFLFEYFSETQRNKGNFPGRFSGRQFSNSRSEMNVSTLELGDSALYLCASSLLDDGEQFFGPGTRLTVL.

This clone has a handful of counts. This chain connects TRBV7-6 to TRBJ1-1; 7 bases match TRBD1. Unmatched junction bases numbered 2, after V lost 6 bases and J lost 1 base. The CDR3 consists of 13 residues. From germline, CDR1 is SGHVS and CDR2 FNYEAQ. The CDR3 nucleotides read TGTGCCAGCAGTCGACAGGGGAACACTGAAGCTTTCTTT. As protein: CASSRQGNTEAFF.

CDR3 amino acids: CASSLQLGQRNQPQHF. CDR3 nucleotides: TGTGCCAGCAGCTTGCAACTGGGACAGAGGAACCAGCCCCAGCATTTT. The chain links TRBV5-6 to TRBJ1-5, with 7 nucleotides matching TRBD1. After removal of 1 base from V and 7 bases from J, the junction contained 11 bases not matched to a gene. In germline, CDR1 is SGHDT, CDR2 YYEEEE. CDR3 length: 16 amino acids.

The chain recombines TRBV29-1 with TRBJ1-2; no clear D. Germline V CDR1 and CDR2: SQVTM, ANQGSEA. CDR3 length: 12 amino acids. With 0 bases removed from V and 6 bases from J, the gap between germline ends came to 8 bases. Here the CDR3 DNA reads TGCAGCGTTGAAGACACAGATGATGGCTACACCTTC. Translated: CSVEDTDDGYTF. The full variable domain, its missing parts supplied by reference TRBV29-1 and TRBJ1-2, is SAVISQKPSRDICQRGTSLTIQCQVDSQVTMMFWYRQQPGQSLTLIATANQGSEATYESGFVIDKFPISRPNLTFSTLTVSNMSPEDSSIYLCSVEDTDDGYTFGSGTRLTVV.